This note documents a single T cell receptor (beta chain) sequence. Its specificity is not known. The sample belongs to a study of CD8+ T cells in alopecia areata. Study results and caveats: Patients displayed less clarity in TCR sharing than mice, a finding possibly related to HLA. Clonality was higher in lesional than normal scalp, especially in alopecia totalis/universalis.

Trimming took 5 bases from V and 5 from J; bases not matched to a gene: 6. The CDR3 spans 15 residues. CDR1 SEHNR and CDR2 FQNEAQ come from the germline V gene (reference sequence). PBMCs were stained for CD3, CD4 and CD8, and CD4+ and CD8+ T cells were sorted. Isolated RNA was reverse transcribed into cDNA used as the sequencing template. The protocol was immunoSEQ multiplex PCR, while the TCRdb copy is restricted to in-frame clones and leaves out a portion. The sample records 110,000 to 150,000 clones, less than 65% being singletons. The specimen sequenced was CD8+ T cells sorted from blood. The chain employs TRBV7-9 and TRBJ2-1, with 10 bases matching TRBD2. The clonotype was recovered from a human donor in good health. CDR3 nucleotide sequence: TGTGCCAGCAGCCGTAGCGGGAGGCCCCACAATGAGCAGTTCTTC. Its protein product is CASSRSGRPHNEQFF.